The clone carrying this T cell receptor beta chain turned up a few times. Antigen unknown. These data belong to a study of T cells after yellow fever vaccination. Study details: Each low-cell-number fraction was prepared by means of SMART-Seq v4 Ultra Low Input. Study observations and caveats: Boosting was followed by the reappearance of most primary-vaccination clones (96% CD4, 85% to 90% CD8). Shared CD4/CD8 clonotypes were a small share, likely from convergent recombination.

Making TCR cDNA involved 5'RACE template switching, which added UMIs and a universal primer site. TCRdb reprocessed the 5' RACE reads with MiXCR, giving one entry per CDR3 protein. The sample contains more than 450,000 distinct CDR3 sequences, 21% of which appear only once. The sequence was obtained from a man aged 18-30 years who received the YFV17D yellow fever vaccine. Sequences were derived from PBMCs, sampled about 20 days after the first yellow fever vaccination.

Written as DNA, the CDR3 is TGTGCCAGCACCCCAGGGGGGACAGGGCAGGGTCCCCAGCATTTT. The encoded protein is CASTPGGTGQGPQHF. V is TRBV2 and J is TRBJ1-5; 9 nucleotides align to TRBD1. Germline V gene data show CDR1 as SNHLY and CDR2 as FYNNEI. J gave up 10 bases and V 7 bases, and 14 bases lay outside the gene matches. This CDR3 region has 15 residues. Drawing the rest from reference TRBV2 and TRBJ1-5, the complete variable domain is EPEVTQTPSHQVTQMGQEVILRCVPISNHLYFYWYRQILGQKVEFLVSFYNNEISEKSEIFDDQFSVERPDGSNFTLKIRSTKLEDSAMYFCASTPGGTGQGPQHFGDGTRLSIL.